The 3 T cell receptor beta chains given below trace back to one sample, sequenced in a study of control samples from healthy donors and cancer patients. Assay: immunoSEQ multiplex PCR; the TCRdb copy retains only in-frame clones and omits some. Of 75,000 to 100,000 clones in the sample, roughly 92% were seen once. The specimen was blood. Receptor source: a human donor in good health. The donor label of this sample is uncertain.

The chain combines TRBV14 with TRBJ2-5, with D hard to call. Per germline, CDR1 SGHDN and CDR2 FVKESK. The CDR3 covers 14 residues. V was shortened by 3 bases and J by 1 base, with 9 bases between the two germline ends. CDR3 nucleotide sequence: TGTGCCAGCAGCCACGGCCAGTCCCAAGAGACCCAGTACTTC. This gives the protein CASSHGQSQETQYF.

V is TRBV19 and J is TRBJ2-5; D unresolved. V shed 5 bases and J shed 5 bases, with 15 bases lying between them. The CDR3 extends over 14 amino acids. The V gene's germline CDR1 is LNHDA and CDR2 SQIVND (reference sequence). CDR3: CASSSSDLWETQYF. DNA for the CDR3: TGTGCCAGTAGTTCTTCGGACCTTTGGGAGACCCAGTACTTC.

The chain combines TRBV27 with TRBJ1-6; D gene uncertain. V was pared by 4 bases and J by 7 bases, with 20 bases between. Germline V lookup: CDR1 MNHEY, CDR2 SMNVEV (reference sequence). The CDR3 spans 17 residues. The CDR3 is CASSSSPRVGGNSPLHF. The CDR3 nucleotides are TGTGCCAGCAGTTCGAGCCCCCGAGTTGGCGGAAATTCACCCCTCCACTTT.